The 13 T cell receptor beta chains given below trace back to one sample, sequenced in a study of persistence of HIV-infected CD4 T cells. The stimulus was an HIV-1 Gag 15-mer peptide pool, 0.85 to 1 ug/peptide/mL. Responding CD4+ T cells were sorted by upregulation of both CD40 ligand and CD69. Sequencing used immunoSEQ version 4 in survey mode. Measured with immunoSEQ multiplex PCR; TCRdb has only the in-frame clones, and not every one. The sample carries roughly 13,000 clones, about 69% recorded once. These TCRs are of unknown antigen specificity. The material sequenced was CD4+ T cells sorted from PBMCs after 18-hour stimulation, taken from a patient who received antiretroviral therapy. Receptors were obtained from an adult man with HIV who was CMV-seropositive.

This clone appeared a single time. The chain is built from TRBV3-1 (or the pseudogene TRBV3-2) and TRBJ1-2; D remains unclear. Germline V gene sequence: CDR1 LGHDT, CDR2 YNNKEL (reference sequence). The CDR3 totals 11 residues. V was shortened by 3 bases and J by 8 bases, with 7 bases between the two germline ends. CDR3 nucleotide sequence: TGTGCCAGCAGCCATAGGCGGGGCTACACCTTC. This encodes CASSHRRGYTF.

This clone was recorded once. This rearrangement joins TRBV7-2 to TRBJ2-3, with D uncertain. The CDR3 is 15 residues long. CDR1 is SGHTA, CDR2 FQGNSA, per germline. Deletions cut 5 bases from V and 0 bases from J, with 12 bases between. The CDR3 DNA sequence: TGTGCCAGCAGCAGAGTGACACTGAGCACAGATACGCAGTATTTT. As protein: CASSRVTLSTDTQYF.

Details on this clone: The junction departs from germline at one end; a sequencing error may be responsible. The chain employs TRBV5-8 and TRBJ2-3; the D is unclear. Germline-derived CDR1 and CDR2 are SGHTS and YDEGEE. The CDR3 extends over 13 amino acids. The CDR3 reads CASSLASGPHGRF. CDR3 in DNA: TGTGCCAGCAGCTTGGCTTCGGGTCCCCACGGTAGATTT.

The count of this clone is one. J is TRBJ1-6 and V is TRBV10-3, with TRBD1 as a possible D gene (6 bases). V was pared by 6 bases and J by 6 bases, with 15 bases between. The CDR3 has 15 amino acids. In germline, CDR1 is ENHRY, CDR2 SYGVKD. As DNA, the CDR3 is TGTGCCATCAGCGGGACAACTCAGGGTAATTCACCCCTCCACTTT. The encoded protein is CAISGTTQGNSPLHF.

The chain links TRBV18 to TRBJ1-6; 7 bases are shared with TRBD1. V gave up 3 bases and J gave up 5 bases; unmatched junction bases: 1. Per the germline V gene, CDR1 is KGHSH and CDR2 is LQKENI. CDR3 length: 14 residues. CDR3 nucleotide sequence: TGTGCCAGCTCACCTGGACAGGATAATTCACCCCTCCACTTT. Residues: CASSPGQDNSPLHF.

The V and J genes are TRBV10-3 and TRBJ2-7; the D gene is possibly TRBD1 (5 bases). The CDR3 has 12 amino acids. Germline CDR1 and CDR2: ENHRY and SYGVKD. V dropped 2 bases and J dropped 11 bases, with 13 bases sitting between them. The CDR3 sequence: CAISELRVEKYF. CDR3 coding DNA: TGTGCCATCAGTGAGCTCAGGGTTGAGAAGTACTTC.

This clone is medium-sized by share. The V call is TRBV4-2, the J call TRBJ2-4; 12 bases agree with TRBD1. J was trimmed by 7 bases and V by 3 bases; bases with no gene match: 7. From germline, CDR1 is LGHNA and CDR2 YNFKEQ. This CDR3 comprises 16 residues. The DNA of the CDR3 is TGTGCCAGCAGCCAGGAAGGGACAGGGGGCAGGAACATTCAGTACTTC. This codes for CASSQEGTGGRNIQYF.

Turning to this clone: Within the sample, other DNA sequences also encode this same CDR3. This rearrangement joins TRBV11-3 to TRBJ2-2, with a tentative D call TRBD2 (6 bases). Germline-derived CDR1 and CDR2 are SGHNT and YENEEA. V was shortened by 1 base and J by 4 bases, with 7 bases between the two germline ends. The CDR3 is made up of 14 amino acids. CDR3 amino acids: CASSLAGGTGELFF. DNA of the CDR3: TGTGCCAGCAGCTTAGCCGGGGGCACCGGGGAGCTGTTTTTT.

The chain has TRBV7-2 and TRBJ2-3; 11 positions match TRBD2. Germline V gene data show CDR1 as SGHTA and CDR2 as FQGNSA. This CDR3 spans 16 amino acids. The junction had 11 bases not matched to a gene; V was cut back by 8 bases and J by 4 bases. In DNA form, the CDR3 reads TGTGCCAGCCTACGATATGGGACTAGCGGATCAGATACGCAGTATTTT. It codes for CASLRYGTSGSDTQYF.

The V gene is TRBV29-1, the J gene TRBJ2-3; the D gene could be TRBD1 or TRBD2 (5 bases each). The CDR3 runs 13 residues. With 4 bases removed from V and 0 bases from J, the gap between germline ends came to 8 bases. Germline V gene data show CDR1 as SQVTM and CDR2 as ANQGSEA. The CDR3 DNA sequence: TGCAGCGTTGCTTGGGACAGCACAGATACGCAGTATTTT. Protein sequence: CSVAWDSTDTQYF.

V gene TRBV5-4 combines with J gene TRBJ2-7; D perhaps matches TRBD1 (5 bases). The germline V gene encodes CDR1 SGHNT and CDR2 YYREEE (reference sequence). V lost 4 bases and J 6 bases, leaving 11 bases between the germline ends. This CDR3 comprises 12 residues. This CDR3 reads CASSPRQGEQYF. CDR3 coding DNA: TGTGCCAGCAGCCCCAGGCAGGGCGAGCAGTACTTC.

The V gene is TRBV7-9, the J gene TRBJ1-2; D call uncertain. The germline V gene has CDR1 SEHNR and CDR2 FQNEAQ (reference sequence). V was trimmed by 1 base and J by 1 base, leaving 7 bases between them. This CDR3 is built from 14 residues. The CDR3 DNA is TGTGCCAGCAGCTTAGAACAGTATAACTATGGCTACACCTTC. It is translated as CASSLEQYNYGYTF.

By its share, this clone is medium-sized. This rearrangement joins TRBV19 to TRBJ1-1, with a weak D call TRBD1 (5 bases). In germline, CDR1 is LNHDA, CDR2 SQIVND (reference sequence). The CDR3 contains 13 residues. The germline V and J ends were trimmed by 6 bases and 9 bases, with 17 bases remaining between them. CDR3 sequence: CASSPRDVVQAFF. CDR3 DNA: TGTGCCAGTAGCCCTAGGGACGTAGTTCAAGCTTTCTTT.